The 10 T cell receptor beta chains below were found in one sample sequenced in a study of PD-1 blockade in classical Hodgkin lymphoma. Regarding time point: cycle 4 day 1 (C4D1), after about 6 weeks of nivolumab. Exposure to brentuximab vedotin varied, and each patient had relapsed following autologous stem cell transplantation. Clones were sequenced by immunoSEQ multiplex PCR, and TCRdb holds only the in-frame ones, with some missing. This table has 40,000 to 45,000 clones, roughly two thirds appearing once. Sequencing was performed on peripheral blood mononuclear cells (PBMCs), taken before the fourth cycle of nivolumab. The receptors were gathered from a human donor with classical Hodgkin lymphoma.

V is TRBV7-2 and J is TRBJ2-1, with TRBD1 as a possible D gene (6 bases). Germline assignment: CDR1 SGHTA and CDR2 FQGNSA. The CDR3 totals 13 residues. V was trimmed by 5 bases and J by 9 bases, leaving 14 bases between them. CDR3 nucleotide sequence: TGTGCCAGCAGCCCCGGGACATCGCGTGAGCAGTTCTTC. This sequence encodes CASSPGTSREQFF.

The chain combines TRBV5-1 with TRBJ1-1; D is unresolved. Between the trimmed V and J ends, which lost 7 bases and 0 bases, there was a span of 16 bases. There are 15 residues in the CDR3. Looked up from germline, CDR1 is SGHRS and CDR2 is YFSETQ. The CDR3: CASGRTSGLNTEAFF. CDR3 nucleotide sequence: TGCGCCAGCGGCCGAACATCAGGTCTGAACACTGAAGCTTTCTTT.

This chain links TRBV5-1 with TRBJ1-6, with a possible D match to TRBD1 (5 bases). This CDR3 spans 15 amino acids. CDR1 and CDR2 from the germline V gene are SGHRS and YFSETQ. V lost 3 bases, J lost 7 bases, and 14 bases lay in between. CDR3 DNA: TGCGCCAGCAGCTCCAGGGACTTGGGGAATTCACCCCTCCACTTT. Its protein product is CASSSRDLGNSPLHF.

This rearrangement joins TRBV28 to TRBJ2-1; the D gene is possibly TRBD1 (5 bases). V lost 6 bases, J lost 9 bases, and 12 bases lay in between. This CDR3 region has 12 residues. Germline V gene sequence: CDR1 MDHEN, CDR2 SYDVKM. In DNA form, the CDR3 reads TGTGCCAGCAGCCCAGACAGTCCTGAGCAGTTCTTC. Protein: CASSPDSPEQFF.

This clone was counted only a few times. The rearrangement links TRBV29-1 to TRBJ2-5; D is uncertain. The CDR3 contains 12 residues. Trimming took 3 bases from V and 0 from J, leaving 5 bases between them. The V gene's germline CDR1 is SQVTM and CDR2 ANQGSEA. CDR3 sequence: CSVDGNQETQYF. The CDR3 region has the DNA TGCAGCGTTGATGGAAACCAAGAGACCCAGTACTTC.

This clone turned up a few times. V gene TRBV19 combines with J gene TRBJ2-1; maybe TRBD1 (6 bases). The CDR3 covers 13 residues. Germline lookup yields CDR1 LNHDA and CDR2 SQIVND (reference sequence). Trimming shortened V by 4 bases and J by 10 bases, and 14 bases separated the two germline ends. CDR3 residues: CASSTTSGQEQFF. As DNA, the CDR3 is TGTGCCAGTAGTACGACATCGGGACAAGAGCAGTTCTTC.

The J gene is TRBJ2-7, the V gene TRBV6-6; D may be TRBD1 (6 bases). CDR1 is MNHNY and CDR2 is SVGAGI in the germline V gene (reference sequence). The CDR3 has 14 amino acids. The ends were cut back, 8 bases at V and 3 bases at J, with 17 bases in the middle. The CDR3 here is CASGLQGMVYEQYF. The CDR3 nucleotides are TGTGCCAGCGGCCTACAGGGAATGGTCTACGAGCAGTACTTC.

In this sample, this clone is medium-sized. The CDR3 loop is CASSEWGKTEAFF. CDR3 nucleotide sequence: TGTGCCAGCAGTGAGTGGGGTAAGACTGAAGCTTTCTTT. V is TRBV2 and J is TRBJ1-1; D unclear. Trimming stripped 3 bases from V and 5 bases from J, with 10 bases between. The CDR3 consists of 13 residues. From germline, CDR1 is SNHLY and CDR2 FYNNEI. The full variable domain, rest sourced from reference TRBV2 and TRBJ1-1, is EPEVTQTPSHQVTQMGQEVILRCVPISNHLYFYWYRQILGQKVEFLVSFYNNEISEKSEIFDDQFSVERPDGSNFTLKIRSTKLEDSAMYFCASSEWGKTEAFFGQGTRLTVV.

The V gene is TRBV13, the J gene TRBJ2-1; unclear D gene. The germline CDR1 and CDR2 sequences are PRHDT and FYEKMQ (reference sequence). The V end lost 2 bases, the J end lost 4 bases, and 6 bases lay between the germline ends. This CDR3 has 13 residues. The CDR3 bases are TGTGCCAGCAGCTTACCCGAGTACAATGAGCAGTTCTTC. Protein sequence: CASSLPEYNEQFF.

The chain recombines TRBV7-9 with TRBJ2-1; no reliable D call. Germline CDR1 reads SEHNR; CDR2 reads FQNEAQ (reference sequence). V gave up 5 bases and J gave up 10 bases, with 15 bases separating them. The CDR3 contains 13 residues. CDR3 sequence reads: CASSPVGNGEQFF. For the CDR3, the DNA is TGTGCCAGCAGCCCAGTAGGAAACGGGGAGCAGTTCTTC.